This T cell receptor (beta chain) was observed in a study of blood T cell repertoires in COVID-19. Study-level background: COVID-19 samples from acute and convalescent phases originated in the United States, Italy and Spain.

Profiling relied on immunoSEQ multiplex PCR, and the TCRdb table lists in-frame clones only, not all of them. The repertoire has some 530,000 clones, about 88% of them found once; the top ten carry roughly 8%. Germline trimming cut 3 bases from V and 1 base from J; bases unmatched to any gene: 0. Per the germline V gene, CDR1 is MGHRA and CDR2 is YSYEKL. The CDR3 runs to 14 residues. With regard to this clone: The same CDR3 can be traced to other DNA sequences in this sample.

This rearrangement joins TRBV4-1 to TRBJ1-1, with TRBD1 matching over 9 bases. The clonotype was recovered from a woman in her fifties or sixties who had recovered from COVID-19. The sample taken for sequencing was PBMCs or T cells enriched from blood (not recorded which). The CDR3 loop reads CASSQGQGNTEAFF. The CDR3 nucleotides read TGCGCCAGCAGCCAGGGACAGGGGAACACTGAAGCTTTCTTT.